These 26 T cell receptor beta chains were all obtained from the same sample, sequenced in a study of vaccination and CD4 T cells after COVID-19. Cultured CD4+ T cell DNA underwent sequencing with the Oncomine TCR Beta short-read assay. TCRdb re-called the PCR reads with MiXCR, one entry per CDR3 protein. The sample lists thousands of distinct CDR3 sequences; roughly 40% were seen once. The treatment was: approximately 9-day PBMC culture with coronavirus spike peptide pools or control peptides (ViraFEST assay). Before the COVID-19 pandemic (2011-2018), CD4+ T cells were obtained from the unexposed donor. Antigens for these TCRs are unknown. The specimen sequenced was CD4+ T cells from blood, cultured in vitro. Receptor source: a human donor in good health.

To note about this clonotype: The junction departs from germline at one end; a sequencing error may be responsible. This chain connects TRBV11-3 to TRBJ2-1, with D uncertain. The CDR3 totals 14 residues. Germline CDR1 and CDR2: SGHNT and YENEEA. CDR3 sequence reads: CASSLVGSSNEQFF. The CDR3 DNA is TGTGCCAGCAGCTTAGTAGGTTCCTCCAATGAGCAGTTCTTC.

The sample holds a few counts of this clonotype. CDR3 coding DNA: TGTGCCAGCAGCACGGACAGCAATAATTCACCCCTCCACTTT. Translated, it gives CASSTDSNNSPLHF. The chain uses TRBV7-9 and TRBJ1-6; weak D call: TRBD1 (6 bases). The CDR3 spans 14 residues. The V end was cut by 5 bases, the J end by 5 bases, with 10 bases between. The germline gives CDR1 SEHNR, CDR2 FQNEAQ (reference sequence).

V and J are TRBV30 and TRBJ2-3; TRBD2 matches at 7 bases. The germline V gene encodes CDR1 GTSNPN and CDR2 SVGIG (reference sequence). The CDR3 contains 13 residues. Trimming at V came to 7 bases and at J to 0 bases, leaving 4 bases not matched to a gene. The CDR3 coding sequence is TGTGCCTCCTGGGGAGGGAGCACAGATACGCAGTATTTT. It specifies CASWGGSTDTQYF.

This clonotype occurred once. V is TRBV25-1 and J is TRBJ1-3; TRBD1 is a possible D gene (5 bases). This CDR3 has 16 amino acids. V lost 3 bases, J lost 2 bases, and 14 bases lay in between. Germline V gene sequence: CDR1 MGHDK, CDR2 SYGVNS. The CDR3 coding sequence is TGTGCCAGCAGTGACCTAGGGGACCATACTGGAAACACCATATATTTT. Its protein is CASSDLGDHTGNTIYF.

This clonotype came up a few times. The rearrangement joins TRBV20-1 to TRBJ2-3, with 9 positions matching TRBD2. This CDR3 has 15 amino acids. The V and J ends lost 6 bases and 0 bases, in that order; junction bases with no gene match: 7. CDR1 and CDR2 from the germline V gene are DFQATT and SNEGSKA (reference sequence). The CDR3 DNA follows: TGCAGTGCGATTAGCGGGGGAGCTAGCACAGATACGCAGTATTTT. Amino acid sequence: CSAISGGASTDTQYF.

This clonotype was found a few times. V usage is TRBV28 and J usage is TRBJ1-5, with a weak D call TRBD1 (5 bases). The CDR3 is 11 amino acids. Trimming took 6 bases from V and 11 from J, leaving 11 bases between them. The germline V gene encodes CDR1 MDHEN and CDR2 SYDVKM. Written as DNA, the CDR3 is TGTGCCAGCAGGACGTTGGGGGCCCAGCATTTT. Protein sequence: CASRTLGAQHF.

The genes are TRBV2 and TRBJ1-6, with D uncertain. V was cut by 3 bases and J by 14 bases, with 17 bases left in between. Germline values: CDR1 SNHLY, CDR2 FYNNEI. This CDR3 comprises 14 residues. Here the CDR3 reads CASSDPPGPESLHF. CDR3 DNA sequence: TGTGCCAGCAGTGACCCCCCCGGGCCCGAGTCCCTCCACTTT.

The chain links TRBV7-2 to TRBJ2-3, with D hard to call. The CDR3 is 15 residues long. The V gene's germline CDR1 is SGHTA and CDR2 FQGNSA. V lost 0 bases to trimming and J lost 3 bases, with 10 bases between them. CDR3 loop: CASSLAWVPTDTQYF. In DNA, the CDR3 is TGTGCCAGCAGCTTAGCTTGGGTTCCGACAGATACGCAGTATTTT.

CDR3: CATSRPGAADTQYF. The CDR3 region has the DNA TGTGCCACCAGCAGACCGGGGGCGGCAGATACGCAGTATTTT. The rearrangement links TRBV15 to TRBJ2-3, with D tentatively TRBD1 or TRBD2 (6 bases each). V was trimmed by 2 bases and J by 4 bases, leaving 10 bases between them. The CDR3 consists of 14 residues. Germline CDR1 LNHNV, CDR2 YYDKDF (reference sequence).

The sample holds a few counts of this clonotype. V and J are TRBV27 and TRBJ2-7, with D possibly being TRBD2 (5 bases). The CDR3 spans 15 residues. The germline gives CDR1 MNHEY, CDR2 SMNVEV (reference sequence). Trimming stripped 2 bases from V and 5 bases from J, with 16 bases between. The CDR3: CASSLLGLRTHEQYF. As DNA, the CDR3 is TGTGCCAGCAGTTTACTCGGACTCCGGACCCACGAGCAGTACTTC.

Notes on this clonotype: The junction and the germline gene differ at one end; a read error may be behind it. This chain links TRBV2 with TRBJ2-5; D might be TRBD1 (6 bases). CDR3 length: 13 residues. Germline V gives CDR1 SNHLY, CDR2 FYNNEI. CDR3 region: CVSRPDRLETQYF. The CDR3 coding sequence is TGTGTCAGCAGGCCGGACAGACTAGAGACCCAGTACTTC.

The V call is TRBV6-2 or TRBV6-3, the J call TRBJ1-6, with D possibly matching TRBD1 (5 bases). The V gene's germline CDR1 is MNHEY and CDR2 SVGEGT. Trimming removed 5 bases at V and 2 bases at J, with 16 bases between. The CDR3 covers 17 residues. CDR3 residues: CASSGLAGQAYNSPLHF. The CDR3 bases are TGTGCCAGCAGTGGGCTTGCAGGGCAAGCCTATAATTCACCCCTCCACTTT.

This clonotype came up a few times. This rearrangement joins TRBV21-1 to TRBJ2-3. TRBV21-1 is described as a pseudogene. The CDR3 has 10 amino acids. The CDR3 bases are TGTGCCAGCCAGACAGATACGCAGTATTTT. As protein: CASQTDTQYF.

This clonotype was picked up a small number of times. The chain links TRBV7-2 to TRBJ2-5, with no clear D. CDR1 is SGHTA, CDR2 FQGNSA, per germline. This CDR3 has 13 residues. The V gene lost 2 bases and the J gene lost 2 bases, with 6 bases spanning the gap. The CDR3: CASSLSLQETQYF. The CDR3 DNA reads as TGTGCCAGCAGCTTAAGTTTGCAAGAGACCCAGTACTTC.

This chain connects TRBV24-1 to TRBJ1-2; perhaps TRBD1 as D (5 bases). The CDR3 sequence is 15 residues long. CDR1 is KGHDR and CDR2 is SFDVKD in the germline V gene. Trimming shortened V by 2 bases and J by 7 bases, and 16 bases separated the two germline ends. The CDR3 DNA follows: TGTGCCACCAGTGATTCTCCGGGGGTTTTGGGTGGCTACACCTTC. This codes for CATSDSPGVLGGYTF.

V is TRBV20-1 and J is TRBJ1-2; 7 nucleotides match TRBD1. The CDR3 runs to 15 residues. The V segment lost 0 bases and the J segment 8 bases; nucleotides outside the gene matches: 12. Germline values: CDR1 DFQATT, CDR2 SNEGSKA (reference sequence). CDR3 residues: CSARDRAGGWRGYTF. Written as DNA, the CDR3 is TGCAGTGCTAGAGACCGGGCAGGGGGTTGGCGGGGCTACACCTTC.

This clonotype was found a few times. This chain joins TRBV28 and TRBJ1-1; D ambiguous. Germline CDR1 MDHEN, CDR2 SYDVKM. V lost 0 bases and J lost 6, with 11 bases in between. This CDR3 has 14 residues. The CDR3 DNA follows: TGTGCCAGCAGTTTATGGGACTCCAGAGCTGAAGCTTTCTTT. Translating gives CASSLWDSRAEAFF.

The V gene is TRBV19, the J gene TRBJ2-1, with 7 nucleotides matching TRBD2. This CDR3 is built from 14 residues. CDR1 is LNHDA and CDR2 is SQIVND in the germline V gene (reference sequence). V trimming: 5 bases; J trimming: 6 bases; junction bases outside the gene matches: 7. The CDR3 DNA follows: TGTGCCAGTAGTTTAGGGGAGGGCCCCAATGAGCAGTTCTTC. Its translation: CASSLGEGPNEQFF. The full variable domain, rest sourced from reference TRBV19 and TRBJ2-1, is DGGITQSPKYLFRKEGQNVTLSCEQNLNHDAMYWYRQDPGQGLRLIYYSQIVNDFQKGDIAEGYSVSREKKESFPLTVTSAQKNPTAFYLCASSLGEGPNEQFFGPGTRLTVL.

This chain connects TRBV7-2 to TRBJ1-2, with 7 positions matching TRBD1. Germline CDR1 SGHTA, CDR2 FQGNSA. The length of the CDR3 is 14 residues. V dropped 5 bases and J dropped 0; count of bases not matched to a gene: 3. The CDR3 sequence: CASSHRGPNYGYTF. The DNA of the CDR3 is TGTGCCAGCAGCCACAGGGGACCTAACTATGGCTACACCTTC.

V and J are TRBV5-1 and TRBJ1-2, with a possible D match to TRBD1 (5 bases). The CDR3 length is 15 residues. The germline V gene has CDR1 SGHRS and CDR2 YFSETQ. V lost 4 bases and J lost 6, with 19 bases in between. The CDR3 bases are TGCGCCAGCAGCCGGGACCCCGCCGGGGGTCATGGCTACACCTTC. Amino acids: CASSRDPAGGHGYTF.

The V gene is TRBV20-1, the J gene TRBJ2-7; 10 positions agree with TRBD2. J gave up 7 bases and V 3 bases, and 12 bases lay outside the gene matches. The CDR3 is 15 residues long. Germline values: CDR1 DFQATT, CDR2 SNEGSKA (reference sequence). Written as DNA, the CDR3 is TGCAGTGCTAGGACGAGCGGGAGGGCCTTGGGGGAGCAGTACTTC. Translated: CSARTSGRALGEQYF.

This clonotype has only a few counts. The V and J genes are TRBV7-2 and TRBJ2-1; D not certain. Trimming took off 4 bases at V and 9 bases at J, with 13 bases between the two ends. Germline lookup yields CDR1 SGHTA and CDR2 FQGNSA. The CDR3 spans 13 residues. In DNA, the CDR3 is TGTGCCAGCAGCTCCCCCGGTGCGCTTGAGCAGTTCTTC. This sequence encodes CASSSPGALEQFF.

The chain employs TRBV19 and TRBJ1-2, with 7 bases aligning to TRBD1. There are 12 residues in the CDR3. CDR1 and CDR2 from the germline V gene are LNHDA and SQIVND (reference sequence). V shed 5 bases and J 13 bases; nucleotides not matched to a gene: 10. The CDR3, as DNA: TGTGCCAGTAGTGCGACACAGGGGAACGTCACCTTC. Translated: CASSATQGNVTF. The full variable domain, rest sourced from reference TRBV19 and TRBJ1-2, is DGGITQSPKYLFRKEGQNVTLSCEQNLNHDAMYWYRQDPGQGLRLIYYSQIVNDFQKGDIAEGYSVSREKKESFPLTVTSAQKNPTAFYLCASSATQGNVTFGSGTRLTVV.

The chain carries TRBV19 and TRBJ2-4; D is possibly TRBD1 or TRBD2 (6 bases each). V was cut by 5 bases and J by 8 bases, with 25 bases left in between. The CDR3 spans 17 residues. The germline gives CDR1 LNHDA, CDR2 SQIVND (reference sequence). The CDR3, as DNA: TGTGCCAGTAGTTCCAACGATCGGAGGAGGGGGGAGGACATTCAGTACTTC. Its protein product is CASSSNDRRRGEDIQYF. The whole variable domain, remainder taken from reference TRBV19 and TRBJ2-4, is DGGITQSPKYLFRKEGQNVTLSCEQNLNHDAMYWYRQDPGQGLRLIYYSQIVNDFQKGDIAEGYSVSREKKESFPLTVTSAQKNPTAFYLCASSSNDRRRGEDIQYFGAGTRLSVL.

The V and J genes are TRBV6-1 and TRBJ1-2; tentatively, D is TRBD1 (5 bases). CDR1 and CDR2 from the germline V gene are MNHNS and SASEGT. The CDR3 is 11 amino acids. Between the trimmed V and J ends, which lost 5 bases and 6 bases, there was a span of 7 bases. In DNA form, the CDR3 reads TGTGCCAGCAGTAACAGGAATGGCTACACCTTC. This translates into CASSNRNGYTF.

The V gene is TRBV6-1, the J gene TRBJ2-7; 9 bases align to TRBD1. Germline CDR1 reads MNHNS; CDR2 reads SASEGT. Germline trimming cut 6 bases from V and 4 bases from J; bases unmatched to any gene: 7. The CDR3 is 14 amino acids. DNA of the CDR3: TGTGCCAGCAGCCCGGGACAGGGTACTTACGAGCAGTACTTC. It encodes CASSPGQGTYEQYF.